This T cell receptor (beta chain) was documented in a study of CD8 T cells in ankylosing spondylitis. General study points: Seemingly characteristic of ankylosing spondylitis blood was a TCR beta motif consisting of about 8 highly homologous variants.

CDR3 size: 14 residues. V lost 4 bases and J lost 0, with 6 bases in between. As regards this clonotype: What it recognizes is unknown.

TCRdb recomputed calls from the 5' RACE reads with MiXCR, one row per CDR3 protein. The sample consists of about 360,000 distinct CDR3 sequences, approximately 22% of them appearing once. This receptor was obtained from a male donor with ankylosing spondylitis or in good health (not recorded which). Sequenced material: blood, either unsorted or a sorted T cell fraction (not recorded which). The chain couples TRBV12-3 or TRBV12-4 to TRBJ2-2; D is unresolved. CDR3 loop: CASSSATNTGELFF. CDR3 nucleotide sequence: TGTGCCAGCAGTTCGGCGACGAACACCGGGGAGCTGTTTTTT.